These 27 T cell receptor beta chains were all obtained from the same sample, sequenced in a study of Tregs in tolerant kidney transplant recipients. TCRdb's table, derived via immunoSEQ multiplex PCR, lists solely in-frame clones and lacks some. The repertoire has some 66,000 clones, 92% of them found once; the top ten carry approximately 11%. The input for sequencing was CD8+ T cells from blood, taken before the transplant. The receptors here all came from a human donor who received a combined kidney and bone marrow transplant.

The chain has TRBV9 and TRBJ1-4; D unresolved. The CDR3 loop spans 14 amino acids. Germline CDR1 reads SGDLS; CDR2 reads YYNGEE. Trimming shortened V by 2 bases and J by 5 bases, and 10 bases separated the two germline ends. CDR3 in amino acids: CASSVTADNEKLFF. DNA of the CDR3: TGTGCCAGCAGCGTCACAGCTGACAATGAAAAACTGTTTTTT.

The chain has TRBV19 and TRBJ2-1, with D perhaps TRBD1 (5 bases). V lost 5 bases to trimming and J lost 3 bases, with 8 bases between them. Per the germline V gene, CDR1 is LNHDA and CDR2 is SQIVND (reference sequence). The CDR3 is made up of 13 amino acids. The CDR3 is CASSLTDYNEQFF. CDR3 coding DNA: TGTGCCAGTAGTTTGACAGACTACAATGAGCAGTTCTTC.

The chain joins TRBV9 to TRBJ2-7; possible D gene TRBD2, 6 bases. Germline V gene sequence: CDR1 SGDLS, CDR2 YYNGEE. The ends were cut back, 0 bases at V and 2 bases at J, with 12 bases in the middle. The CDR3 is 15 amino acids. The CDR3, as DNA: TGTGCCAGCAGCGTAGAGAGCGGGCCGACCTACGAGCAGTACTTC. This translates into CASSVESGPTYEQYF.

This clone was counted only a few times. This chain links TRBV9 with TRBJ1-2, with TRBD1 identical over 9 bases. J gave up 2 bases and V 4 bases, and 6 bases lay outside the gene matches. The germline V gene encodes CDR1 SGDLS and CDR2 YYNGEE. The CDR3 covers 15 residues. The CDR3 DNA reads TGTGCCAGCAGCCTTCGGACAGGGGCGAACTATGGCTACACCTTC. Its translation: CASSLRTGANYGYTF.

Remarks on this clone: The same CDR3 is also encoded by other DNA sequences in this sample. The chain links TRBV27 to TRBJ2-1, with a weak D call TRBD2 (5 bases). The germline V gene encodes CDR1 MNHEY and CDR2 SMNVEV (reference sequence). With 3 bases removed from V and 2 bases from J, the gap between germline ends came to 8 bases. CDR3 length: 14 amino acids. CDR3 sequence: CASSLAGPYNEQFF. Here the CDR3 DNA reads TGTGCCAGCAGTTTGGCGGGTCCCTACAATGAGCAGTTCTTC.

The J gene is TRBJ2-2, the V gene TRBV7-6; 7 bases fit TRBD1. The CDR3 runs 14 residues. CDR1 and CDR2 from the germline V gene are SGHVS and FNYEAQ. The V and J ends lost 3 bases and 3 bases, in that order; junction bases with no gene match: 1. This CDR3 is CASSFGQDTGELFF. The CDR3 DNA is TGTGCCAGCAGCTTCGGACAGGACACCGGGGAGCTGTTTTTT.

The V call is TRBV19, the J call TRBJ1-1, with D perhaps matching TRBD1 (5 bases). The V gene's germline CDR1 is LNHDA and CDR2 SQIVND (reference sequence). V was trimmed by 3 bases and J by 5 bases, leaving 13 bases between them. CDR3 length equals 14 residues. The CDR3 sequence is CASSMVGGSTEAFF. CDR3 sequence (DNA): TGTGCCAGTAGTATGGTCGGGGGATCGACTGAAGCTTTCTTT.

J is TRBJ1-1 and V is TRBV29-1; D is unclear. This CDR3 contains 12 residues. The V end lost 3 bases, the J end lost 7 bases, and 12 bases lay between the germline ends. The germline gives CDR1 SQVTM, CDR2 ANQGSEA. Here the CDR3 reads CSVDFRGLEAFF. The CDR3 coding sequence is TGCAGCGTTGATTTTCGAGGGCTTGAAGCTTTCTTT.

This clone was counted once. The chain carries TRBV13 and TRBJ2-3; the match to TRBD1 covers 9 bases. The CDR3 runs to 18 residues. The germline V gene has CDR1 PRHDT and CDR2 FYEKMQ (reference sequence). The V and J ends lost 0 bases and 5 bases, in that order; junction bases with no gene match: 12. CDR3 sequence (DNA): TGTGCCAGCAGCTTAGGTTTAGGGACAGGGTACCTGGAAGATACGCAGTATTTT. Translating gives CASSLGLGTGYLEDTQYF. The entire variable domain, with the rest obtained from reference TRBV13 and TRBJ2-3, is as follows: AAGVIQSPRHLIKEKRETATLKCYPIPRHDTVYWYQQGPGQDPQFLISFYEKMQSDKGSIPDRFSAQQFSDYHSELNMSSLELGDSALYFCASSLGLGTGYLEDTQYFGPGTRLTVL.

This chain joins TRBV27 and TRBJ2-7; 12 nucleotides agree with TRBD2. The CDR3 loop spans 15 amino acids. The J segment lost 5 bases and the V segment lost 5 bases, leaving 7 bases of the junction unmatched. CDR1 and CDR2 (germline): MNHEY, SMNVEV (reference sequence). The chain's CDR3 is CASSPTSGSTDEQYF. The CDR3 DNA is TGTGCCAGCAGTCCGACTAGCGGGAGTACCGACGAGCAGTACTTC.

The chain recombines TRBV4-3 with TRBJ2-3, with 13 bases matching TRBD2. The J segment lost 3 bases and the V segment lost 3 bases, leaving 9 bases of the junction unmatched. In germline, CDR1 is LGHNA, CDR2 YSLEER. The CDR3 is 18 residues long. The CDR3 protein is CASSQEGLAGVGTDTQYF. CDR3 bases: TGCGCCAGCAGCCAGGAAGGACTAGCGGGAGTTGGGACAGATACGCAGTATTTT.

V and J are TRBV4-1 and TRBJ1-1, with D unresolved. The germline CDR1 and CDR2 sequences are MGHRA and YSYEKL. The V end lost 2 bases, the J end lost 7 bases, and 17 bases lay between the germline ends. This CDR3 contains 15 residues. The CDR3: CASSQRRRPPDEAFF. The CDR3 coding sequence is TGCGCCAGCAGCCAAAGGAGAAGGCCTCCGGATGAAGCTTTCTTT.

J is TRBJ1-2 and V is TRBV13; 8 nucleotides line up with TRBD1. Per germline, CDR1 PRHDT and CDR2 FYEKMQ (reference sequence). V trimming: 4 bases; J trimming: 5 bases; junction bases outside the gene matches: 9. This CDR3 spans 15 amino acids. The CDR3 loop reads CASSSVTGVRYGYTF. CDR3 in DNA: TGTGCCAGCAGCTCCGTGACAGGGGTAAGGTATGGCTACACCTTC.

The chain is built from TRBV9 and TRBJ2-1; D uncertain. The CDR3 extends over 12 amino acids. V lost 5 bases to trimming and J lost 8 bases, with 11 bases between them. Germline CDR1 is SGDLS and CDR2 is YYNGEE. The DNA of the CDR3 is TGTGCCAGCAGTTATGCGCCGGATGAGCAGTTCTTC. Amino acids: CASSYAPDEQFF.

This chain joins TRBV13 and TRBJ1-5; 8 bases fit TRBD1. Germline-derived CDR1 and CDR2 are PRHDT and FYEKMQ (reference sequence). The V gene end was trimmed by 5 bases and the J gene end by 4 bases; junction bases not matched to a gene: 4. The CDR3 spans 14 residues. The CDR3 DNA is TGTGCCAGCAGCGCAGGGGGCAGTAATCAGCCCCAGCATTTT. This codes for CASSAGGSNQPQHF.

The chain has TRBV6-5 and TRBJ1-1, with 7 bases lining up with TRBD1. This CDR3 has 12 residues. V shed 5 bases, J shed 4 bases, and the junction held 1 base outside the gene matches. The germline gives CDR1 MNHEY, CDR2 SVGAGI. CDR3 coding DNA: TGTGCCAGCAGTCCAGGGGGCACTGAAGCTTTCTTT. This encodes CASSPGGTEAFF.

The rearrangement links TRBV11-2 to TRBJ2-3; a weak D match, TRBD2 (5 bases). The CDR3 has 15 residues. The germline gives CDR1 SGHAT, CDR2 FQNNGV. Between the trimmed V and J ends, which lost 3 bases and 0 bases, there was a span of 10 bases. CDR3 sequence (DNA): TGTGCCAGCAGCTTCCTAGCTTCTAGCACAGATACGCAGTATTTT. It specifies CASSFLASSTDTQYF.

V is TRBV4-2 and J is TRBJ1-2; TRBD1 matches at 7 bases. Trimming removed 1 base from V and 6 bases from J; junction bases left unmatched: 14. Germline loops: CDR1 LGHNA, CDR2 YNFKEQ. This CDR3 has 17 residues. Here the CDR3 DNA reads TGTGCCAGCAGCCAAGCTCCCTTTTCCAGGGGGAGTGATGGCTACACCTTC. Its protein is CASSQAPFSRGSDGYTF.

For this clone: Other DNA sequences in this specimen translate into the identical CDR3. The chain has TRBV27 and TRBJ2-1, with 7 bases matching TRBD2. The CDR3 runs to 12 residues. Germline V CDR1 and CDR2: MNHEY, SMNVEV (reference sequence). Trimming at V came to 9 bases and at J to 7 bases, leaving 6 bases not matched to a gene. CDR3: CASRTGGNEQFF. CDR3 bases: TGTGCCAGTCGGACGGGGGGAAATGAGCAGTTCTTC.

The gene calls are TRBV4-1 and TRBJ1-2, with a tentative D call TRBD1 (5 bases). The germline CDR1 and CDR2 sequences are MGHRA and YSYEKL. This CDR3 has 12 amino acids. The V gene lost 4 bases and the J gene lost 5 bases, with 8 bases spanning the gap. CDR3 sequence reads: CASSPDSYGYTF. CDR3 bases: TGCGCCAGCAGCCCCGACAGTTATGGCTACACCTTC.

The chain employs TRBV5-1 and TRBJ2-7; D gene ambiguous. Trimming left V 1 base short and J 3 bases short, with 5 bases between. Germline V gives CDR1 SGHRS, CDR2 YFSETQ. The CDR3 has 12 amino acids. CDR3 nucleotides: TGCGCCAGCAGCTTGTCCAGCTACGAGCAGTACTTC. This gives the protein CASSLSSYEQYF.

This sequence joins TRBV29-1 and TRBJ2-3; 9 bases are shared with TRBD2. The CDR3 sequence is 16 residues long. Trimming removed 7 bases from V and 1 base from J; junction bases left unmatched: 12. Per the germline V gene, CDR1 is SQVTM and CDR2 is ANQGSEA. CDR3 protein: CSAVVGGRVGTDTQYF. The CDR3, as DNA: TGCAGCGCGGTGGTTGGCGGGAGGGTGGGCACAGATACGCAGTATTTT.

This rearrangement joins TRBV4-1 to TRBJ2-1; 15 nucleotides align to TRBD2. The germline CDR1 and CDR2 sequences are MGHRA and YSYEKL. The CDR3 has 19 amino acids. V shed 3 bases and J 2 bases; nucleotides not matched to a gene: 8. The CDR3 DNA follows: TGCGCCAGCAGCCATCCTGGACTAGCGGGAGGGCCAACCTACAATGAGCAGTTCTTC. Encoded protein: CASSHPGLAGGPTYNEQFF.

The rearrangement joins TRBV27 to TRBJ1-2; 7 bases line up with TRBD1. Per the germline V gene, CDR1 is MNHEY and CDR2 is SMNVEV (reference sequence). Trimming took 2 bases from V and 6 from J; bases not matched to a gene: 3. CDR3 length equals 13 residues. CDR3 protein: CASSLRTGDGYTF. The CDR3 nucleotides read TGTGCCAGCAGTTTAAGGACAGGTGATGGCTACACCTTC.

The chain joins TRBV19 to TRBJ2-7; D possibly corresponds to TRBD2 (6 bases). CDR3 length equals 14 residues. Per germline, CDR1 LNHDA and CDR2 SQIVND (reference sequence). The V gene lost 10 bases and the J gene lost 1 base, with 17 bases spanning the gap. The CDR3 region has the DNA TGTGCCATATGGAGGGGACGGACATCCTACGAGCAGTACTTC. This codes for CAIWRGRTSYEQYF.

CDR3 loop: CATGDLRVIEQFF. The CDR3 DNA is TGTGCCACCGGGGACTTACGGGTTATTGAGCAGTTCTTC. The V gene is TRBV13, the J gene TRBJ2-1, with a possible D match to TRBD2 (6 bases). The CDR3 length is 13 residues. V was clipped by 10 bases and J by 9 bases, with 19 bases between them. Germline CDR1 reads PRHDT; CDR2 reads FYEKMQ (reference sequence).

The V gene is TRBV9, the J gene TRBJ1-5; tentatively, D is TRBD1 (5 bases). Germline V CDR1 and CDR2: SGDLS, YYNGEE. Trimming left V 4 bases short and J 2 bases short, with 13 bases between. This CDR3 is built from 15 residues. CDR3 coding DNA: TGTGCCAGCAGCTCCGGGGGAGAGGGCAATCAGCCCCAGCATTTT. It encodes CASSSGGEGNQPQHF.